This T cell receptor (beta chain) is drawn from a study of PD-L1 blockade in urothelial cancer. About the research overall: From about 2014, patients received atezolizumab, given as 1,200 mg intravenously every 3 weeks. Median T cell yield from blood was 120,000 to 150,000.

A spike-in of synthetic TCR analog templates was added to each PCR. Clones were read by immunoSEQ multiplex PCR, and TCRdb kept only the in-frame ones, dropping some. The sample yields about 80,000 clones, approximately 80% seen once. Trimming cost V 5 bases and J 7 bases, with 15 bases left between them. Germline V gene data show CDR1 as MNHEY and CDR2 as SVGAGI. The CDR3 loop spans 14 amino acids. Regarding time point: pretreatment peripheral blood. The receptor comes from a man aged 35 to 55 with urothelial cancer. The chain has TRBV6-5 and TRBJ1-5; D may be TRBD1 (5 bases). This specimen was PBMCs, taken around atezolizumab (anti-PD-L1) treatment. CDR3 residues: CASSRGGWGQPQHF. CDR3 DNA sequence: TGTGCCAGCAGTAGGGGAGGTTGGGGCCAGCCCCAGCATTTT.